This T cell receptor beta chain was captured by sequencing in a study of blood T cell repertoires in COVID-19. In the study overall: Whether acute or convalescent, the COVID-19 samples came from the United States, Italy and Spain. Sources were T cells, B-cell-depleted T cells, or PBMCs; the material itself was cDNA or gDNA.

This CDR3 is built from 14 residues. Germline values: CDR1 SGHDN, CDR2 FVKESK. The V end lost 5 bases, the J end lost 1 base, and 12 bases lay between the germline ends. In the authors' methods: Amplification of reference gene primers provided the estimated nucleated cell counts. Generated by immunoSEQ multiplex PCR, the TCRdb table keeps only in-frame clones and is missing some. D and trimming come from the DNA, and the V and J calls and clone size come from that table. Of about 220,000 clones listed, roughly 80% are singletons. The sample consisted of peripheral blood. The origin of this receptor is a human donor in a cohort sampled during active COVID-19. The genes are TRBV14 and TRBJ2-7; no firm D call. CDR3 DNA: TGTGCCAGCAGCAAAGGCCGTCAGTCCTACGAGCAGTACTTC. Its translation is CASSKGRQSYEQYF.